This T cell receptor (beta chain) comes out of a study of OX40 agonist ivuxolimab in advanced cancers. Study-level background: The study enrolled dose-escalation patients with hepatocellular carcinoma, melanoma, renal cell or head and neck cancer.

At baseline, cycle 4 day 1, and cycle 7 day 1, blood was sampled. CDR3 length: 14 residues. Germline V gene sequence: CDR1 ENHRY, CDR2 SYGVKD. Trimming took off 10 bases at V and 2 bases at J, with 17 bases between the two ends. Method: immunoSEQ multiplex PCR; TCRdb's copy keeps in-frame clones and lacks some. The sample shows some 96,000 clones, 80% to 95% of them seen only once. Notes on the study in general: Partial responders dosed at 0.1-3.0 mg/kg displayed clonal expansion ranking among the lowest.

As concerns this clone: Its antigen is currently unknown.

The chain employs TRBV10-3 and TRBJ1-1; D uncertain. The clonotype originates from an adult with an advanced solid tumor such as melanoma, head and neck, liver or kidney cancer. The sequencing here drew on CD4+ or CD8+ T cells sorted from blood, taken in a trial of the OX40 agonist ivuxolimab. The CDR3 DNA is TGTGCCACCAGAGGACGGGATGATAACACTGAAGCTTTCTTT. Translated, it gives CATRGRDDNTEAFF.